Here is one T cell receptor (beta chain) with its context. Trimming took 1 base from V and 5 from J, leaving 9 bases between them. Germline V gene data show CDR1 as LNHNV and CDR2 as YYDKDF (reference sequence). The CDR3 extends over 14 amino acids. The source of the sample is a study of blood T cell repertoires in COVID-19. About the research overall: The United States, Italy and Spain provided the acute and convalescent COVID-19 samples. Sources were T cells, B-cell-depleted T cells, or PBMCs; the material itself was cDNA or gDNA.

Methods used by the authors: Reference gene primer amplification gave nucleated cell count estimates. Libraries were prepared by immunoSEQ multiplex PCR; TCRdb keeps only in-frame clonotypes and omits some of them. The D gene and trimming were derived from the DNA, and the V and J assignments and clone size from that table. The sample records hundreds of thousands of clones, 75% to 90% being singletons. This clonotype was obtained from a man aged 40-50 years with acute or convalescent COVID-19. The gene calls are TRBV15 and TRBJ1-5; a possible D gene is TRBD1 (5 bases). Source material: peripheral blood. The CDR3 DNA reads TGTGCCACCAGCAGAGCCAGGGCACATCAGCCCCAGCATTTT. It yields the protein CATSRARAHQPQHF.